A single sample is the source of the 22 T cell receptor beta chains below, sequenced in a study of blood T cells in healthy people across ages. Next came a second PCR, run for about 6 to 12 cycles, which used a sample-barcoded 5' primer along with a J-beta primer mix. TCRdb re-called the 5' RACE reads with MiXCR, one entry per CDR3 protein. The sample has a few hundred thousand distinct CDR3 sequences; around 27% are singletons. Sequenced material: blood. Receptor source: a woman aged 70-85 years in good health.

This chain uses TRBV5-1 with TRBJ1-1, with D hard to call. The CDR3 covers 16 residues. In germline, CDR1 is SGHRS, CDR2 YFSETQ. Trimming removed 7 bases from V and 0 bases from J, with 19 bases in between. In nucleotides, the CDR3 is TGCGCCAGCTACCCCGATGGGTTCTTCATGAACACTGAAGCTTTCTTT. Protein: CASYPDGFFMNTEAFF.

This clonotype was detected only a few times. The gene calls are TRBV28 and TRBJ2-4, with D perhaps matching TRBD1 (6 bases). V was cut by 7 bases and J by 2 bases, with 15 bases left in between. The CDR3 has 15 amino acids. Germline lookup yields CDR1 MDHEN and CDR2 SYDVKM. CDR3 in DNA: TGTGCCAGCACCACAGGGAGCGCCTCCAAAAACATTCAGTACTTC. Protein sequence: CASTTGSASKNIQYF.

The V gene is TRBV28, the J gene TRBJ1-2, with D possibly matching TRBD1 (6 bases). V was clipped by 9 bases and J by 6 bases, with 14 bases between them. The CDR3 has 12 residues. CDR1 is MDHEN and CDR2 is SYDVKM in the germline V gene. CDR3 DNA: TGTGCCAGTTGGGGGGCTAATGATGGCTACACCTTC. This codes for CASWGANDGYTF.

The chain carries TRBV7-2 and TRBJ2-4; D possibly corresponds to TRBD2 (5 bases). The V and J ends lost 5 bases and 1 base respectively, with 18 bases between them. The CDR3 loop spans 17 amino acids. Germline CDR1 and CDR2: SGHTA and FQGNSA. CDR3 in amino acids: CASSGRLGVGAKNIQYF. The CDR3 nucleotides read TGTGCCAGCAGCGGACGACTGGGAGTAGGGGCCAAAAACATTCAGTACTTC. The full variable domain, in which reference TRBV7-2 and TRBJ2-4 provide the parts outside the CDR3, is GAGVSQSPSNKVTEKGKDVELRCDPISGHTALYWYRQSLGQGLEFLIYFQGNSAPDKSGLPSDRFSAERTGGSVSTLTIQRTQQEDSAVYLCASSGRLGVGAKNIQYFGAGTRLSVL.

The J gene is TRBJ2-1, the V gene TRBV11-2, with 9 positions matching TRBD2. Germline V lookup: CDR1 SGHAT, CDR2 FQNNGV. CDR3 length equals 18 residues. Trimming at V came to 1 base and at J to 6 bases, leaving 13 bases not matched to a gene. Written as DNA, the CDR3 is TGTGCCAGCAGCTTAGGCCTTGCTAGCGGGAAAAATAGCAATGAGCAGTTCTTC. Its translation is CASSLGLASGKNSNEQFF.

The chain is built from TRBV29-1 and TRBJ2-7; a weak D match, TRBD2 (6 bases). Trimming left V 7 bases short and J 0 bases short, with 13 bases between. The CDR3 is made up of 13 amino acids. Germline V gene lookup returns CDR1 SQVTM and CDR2 ANQGSEA. The CDR3 region is CSGEDANSYEQYF. As DNA, the CDR3 is TGCAGCGGGGAGGACGCGAACTCCTACGAGCAGTACTTC.

V is TRBV2 and J is TRBJ2-2, with 14 positions matching TRBD2. This CDR3 comprises 16 residues. CDR1 and CDR2 from the germline V gene are SNHLY and FYNNEI. V was clipped by 9 bases and J by 5 bases; unmatched bases: 8. The CDR3 nucleotides read TGTGCCAGTGAACCGGGACTAGCGGGAGCAACCGGGGAGCTGTTTTTT. This encodes CASEPGLAGATGELFF. Using reference TRBV2 and TRBJ2-2 for the parts outside the CDR3, the full variable domain is EPEVTQTPSHQVTQMGQEVILRCVPISNHLYFYWYRQILGQKVEFLVSFYNNEISEKSEIFDDQFSVERPDGSNFTLKIRSTKLEDSAMYFCASEPGLAGATGELFFGEGSRLTVL.

Only a few counts were recorded for this clonotype. The rearrangement uses TRBV6-1 and TRBJ2-4; D remains ambiguous. This CDR3 is built from 14 residues. V was pared by 2 bases and J by 3 bases, with 8 bases between. Germline CDR1 and CDR2: MNHNS and SASEGT. CDR3 coding DNA: TGTGCCAGCAGTGAAACTCCAGTCAAAAACATTCAGTACTTC. Translating it yields CASSETPVKNIQYF.

Here the CDR3 DNA reads TGTGCCAGCAGACCCGAGGGGGGTAAGGAGACCCAGTACTTC. This gives the protein CASRPEGGKETQYF. The gene calls are TRBV6-1 and TRBJ2-5; D could derive from TRBD1 or TRBD2 (6 bases each). Germline V gene data show CDR1 as MNHNS and CDR2 as SASEGT. The CDR3 runs to 14 residues. The germline V and J ends were trimmed by 6 bases and 5 bases, with 16 bases remaining between them.

V gene TRBV5-1 combines with J gene TRBJ1-1; 7 bases map to TRBD1. Germline V gene data show CDR1 as SGHRS and CDR2 as YFSETQ. The CDR3 contains 15 residues. The V gene end was trimmed by 4 bases and the J gene end by 7 bases; junction bases not matched to a gene: 13. The CDR3 region is CASSMNPGTENEAFF. DNA of the CDR3: TGCGCCAGCAGCATGAACCCCGGGACAGAAAATGAAGCTTTCTTT.

This clonotype was picked up many times. The chain carries TRBV28 and TRBJ2-7; D possibly corresponds to TRBD2 (6 bases). Germline V lookup: CDR1 MDHEN, CDR2 SYDVKM. The CDR3 is made up of 14 amino acids. Trimming stripped 6 bases from V and 6 bases from J, with 18 bases between. The CDR3 nucleotides read TGTGCCAGCAGCCCAGACCCGGGACTCTTCGAGCAGTACTTC. Amino acids: CASSPDPGLFEQYF.

The chain uses TRBV5-6 and TRBJ2-1, with TRBD1 matching 7 bases. Looked up from germline, CDR1 is SGHDT and CDR2 is YYEEEE. This CDR3 is built from 15 residues. The V segment lost 4 bases and the J segment 2 bases; nucleotides outside the gene matches: 6. The CDR3 sequence: CASSRDSVTYNEQFF. The DNA of the CDR3 is TGTGCCAGCAGCCGGGACAGCGTCACCTACAATGAGCAGTTCTTC.

The chain carries TRBV6-5 and TRBJ2-2; D is unclear. V lost 5 bases and J lost 8, with 6 bases in between. Germline V CDR1 and CDR2: MNHEY, SVGAGI. The CDR3 covers 11 residues. The DNA for the CDR3 is TGTGCCAGCAGTACCCGTGGGGAGCTGTTTTTT. It specifies CASSTRGELFF.

The CDR3: CASSATPDSLGGYTF. CDR3 DNA sequence: TGTGCCAGTAGTGCCACACCGGACAGCTTGGGCGGCTACACCTTC. The chain has TRBV19 and TRBJ1-2; maybe TRBD1 (6 bases). Germline lookup yields CDR1 LNHDA and CDR2 SQIVND (reference sequence). The CDR3 loop spans 15 amino acids. V was cut by 5 bases and J by 8 bases, with 21 bases left in between.

This clonotype was counted at least ten times. The chain combines TRBV28 with TRBJ2-7, with D possibly called TRBD1 or TRBD2 (5 bases each). Germline values: CDR1 MDHEN, CDR2 SYDVKM. This CDR3 has 12 amino acids. Trimming pared 7 bases from V and 2 bases from J, leaving 9 bases between. CDR3 sequence (DNA): TGTGCCAGCAAGGGACCTCCCTACGAGCAGTACTTC. This sequence encodes CASKGPPYEQYF.

The J gene is TRBJ2-7, the V gene TRBV7-2, with D hard to call. V lost 2 bases to trimming and J lost 3 bases, with 11 bases between them. Germline CDR1 and CDR2: SGHTA and FQGNSA. CDR3 length equals 14 residues. CDR3 protein: CASSLQPGSYEQYF. The DNA for the CDR3 is TGTGCCAGCAGCTTACAGCCCGGTAGCTACGAGCAGTACTTC.

This clonotype occurred a few times. The V gene is TRBV5-4, the J gene TRBJ1-2; D is perhaps TRBD1 (6 bases). The V end was cut by 1 base, the J end by 6 bases, with 13 bases between. The CDR3 spans 14 residues. Looked up from germline, CDR1 is SGHNT and CDR2 is YYREEE (reference sequence). The CDR3 nucleotides are TGTGCCAGCAGCTTGTATCAGGGGCGGGATGGCTACACCTTC. This translates into CASSLYQGRDGYTF.

This clonotype came up a few times. The chain links TRBV7-2 to TRBJ1-6; D is unresolved. The germline V gene has CDR1 SGHTA and CDR2 FQGNSA. CDR3 size: 12 residues. The V gene lost 5 bases and the J gene lost 6 bases, with 5 bases spanning the gap. CDR3 coding DNA: TGTGCCAGCAGCCACACTAATTCACCCCTCCACTTT. This translates into CASSHTNSPLHF.

V usage is TRBV6-2 or TRBV6-3 and J usage is TRBJ2-1; no firm D call. V was cut by 2 bases and J by 13 bases, with 15 bases left in between. Germline CDR1 is MNHEY and CDR2 is SVGEGT. The CDR3 extends over 13 amino acids. The DNA for the CDR3 is TGTGCCAGCAGTTACGCGCCAGGCCGGGCTCAGTTCTTC. As protein: CASSYAPGRAQFF.

Only a few counts were recorded for this clonotype. The CDR3 region has the DNA TGTGCCAGCAGTGAGCAGACCGGTAATGGTGGCTACACCTTC. Protein: CASSEQTGNGGYTF. This rearrangement joins TRBV6-1 to TRBJ1-2; D is uncertain. CDR3 length: 14 residues. Germline CDR1 reads MNHNS; CDR2 reads SASEGT. Trimming took off 3 bases at V and 7 bases at J, with 15 bases between the two ends.

The rearrangement uses TRBV28 and TRBJ1-4, with D hard to call. V was cut by 3 bases and J by 7 bases, with 12 bases left in between. The germline gives CDR1 MDHEN, CDR2 SYDVKM. The CDR3 is 14 residues long. In DNA, the CDR3 is TGTGCCAGCAGTTTGAACGGGTTAGGTGAAAAACTGTTTTTT. This translates into CASSLNGLGEKLFF.

Details on this clonotype: This may come from a read error, since a much larger clone is one base off. CDR3 residues: CASSQAHPQLAGEGETQYF. CDR3 nucleotide sequence: TGTGCCAGCAGCCAAGCCCACCCCCAGCTAGCGGGAGAGGGAGAGACCCAGTACTTC. The chain joins TRBV14 to TRBJ2-5; 10 bases are shared with TRBD2. Germline V gene data show CDR1 as SGHDN and CDR2 as FVKESK. The CDR3 length is 19 residues. V gave up 1 base and J gave up 4 bases; unmatched junction bases: 15. The full variable domain, rest sourced from reference TRBV14 and TRBJ2-5, is EAGVTQFPSHSVIEKGQTVTLRCDPISGHDNLYWYRRVMGKEIKFLLHFVKESKQDESGMPNNRFLAERTGGTYSTLKVQPAELEDSGVYFCASSQAHPQLAGEGETQYFGPGTRLLVL.